This entry features one T cell receptor (beta chain) sequence. The sample comes from a study of blood T cell repertoires in COVID-19. Only in-frame clones appear in the TCRdb table, and some are missing; sequencing was by immunoSEQ multiplex PCR. Of 350,000 to 450,000 clones listed, around 85% are singletons. CDR3 length: 16 amino acids. V dropped 3 bases and J dropped 2 bases, with 16 bases sitting between them. The V gene's germline CDR1 is MNHEY and CDR2 SMNVEV (reference sequence). This TCR came from a woman aged 18 to 35 with acute or convalescent COVID-19. What was sequenced was peripheral blood. V is TRBV27 and J is TRBJ2-5; tentatively, D is TRBD1 (7 bases). CDR3 DNA sequence: TGTGCCAGCAGTTTTCAGGGGGGCTCGGGGCAAGAGACCCAGTACTTC. As protein: CASSFQGGSGQETQYF.